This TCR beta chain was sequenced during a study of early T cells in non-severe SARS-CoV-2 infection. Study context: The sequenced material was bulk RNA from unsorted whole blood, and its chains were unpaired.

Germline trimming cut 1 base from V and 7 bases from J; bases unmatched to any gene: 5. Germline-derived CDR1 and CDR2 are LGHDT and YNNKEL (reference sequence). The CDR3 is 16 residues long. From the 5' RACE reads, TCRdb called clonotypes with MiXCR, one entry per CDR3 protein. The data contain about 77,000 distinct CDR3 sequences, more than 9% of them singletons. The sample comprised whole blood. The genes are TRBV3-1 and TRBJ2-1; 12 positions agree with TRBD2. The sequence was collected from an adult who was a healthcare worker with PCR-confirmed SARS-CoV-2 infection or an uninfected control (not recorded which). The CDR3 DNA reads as TGTGCCAGCAGCCAAGTCCTAGCGGGAGGGCGTAATGAGCAGTTCTTC. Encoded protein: CASSQVLAGGRNEQFF.